The 19 T cell receptor beta chains given below trace back to one sample, sequenced in a study of PD-1 blockade in classical Hodgkin lymphoma. Relapse after autologous stem cell transplantation occurred in every patient, and brentuximab vedotin exposure varied. TCRdb's table, derived via immunoSEQ multiplex PCR, lists solely in-frame clones and lacks some. The sample lists tens of thousands of clones, just over 75% occurring once. The sequencing here drew on peripheral blood mononuclear cells (PBMCs), taken before the second cycle of nivolumab. The receptors originated from a human donor with classical Hodgkin lymphoma.

The chain carries TRBV21-1 and TRBJ1-5. TRBV21-1 is shown as a pseudogene. This CDR3 is built from 16 residues. CDR3 DNA sequence: TGTGCCAGCAGCAAAGAAAGGGCGGGGAGCAATCAGCCCCAGCATTTT. Protein: CASSKERAGSNQPQHF.

This chain uses TRBV30 with TRBJ2-7; TRBD1 agrees at 7 bases. This CDR3 contains 12 residues. The J segment lost 6 bases and the V segment lost 5 bases, leaving 7 bases of the junction unmatched. The germline V gene has CDR1 GTSNPN and CDR2 SVGIG (reference sequence). The chain's CDR3 is CAWEPNRGEQYF. For the CDR3, the DNA is TGTGCCTGGGAACCGAACAGGGGCGAGCAGTACTTC.

This rearrangement joins TRBV2 to TRBJ2-1, with 15 bases aligning to TRBD2. The CDR3 loop spans 18 amino acids. Looked up from germline, CDR1 is SNHLY and CDR2 is FYNNEI. V dropped 3 bases and J dropped 3; count of bases not matched to a gene: 6. CDR3 nucleotide sequence: TGTGCCAGCAGTGATCTCGGACTAGCGGGGGGGGACTACAATGAGCAGTTCTTC. This sequence encodes CASSDLGLAGGDYNEQFF.

This clone was seen ten or more times. This rearrangement joins TRBV16 to TRBJ1-1, with D unresolved. The ends were cut back, 8 bases at V and 1 base at J, with 8 bases in the middle. The CDR3 has 12 amino acids. Germline V CDR1 and CDR2: KGHSY, FQNENV. The CDR3 loop reads CASGVGNTEAFF. CDR3 nucleotides: TGTGCCAGCGGCGTGGGGAACACTGAAGCTTTCTTT.

There are a few counts of this clone. The CDR3 here is CSVRVDEQFF. The CDR3 DNA follows: TGCAGCGTTAGGGTCGATGAGCAGTTCTTC. The chain employs TRBV29-1 and TRBJ2-1; no reliable D call. CDR3 length: 10 residues. Germline values: CDR1 SQVTM, CDR2 ANQGSEA. V shed 5 bases and J shed 8 bases, with 7 bases lying between them.

This clone was seen only once. One end of the junction varies from germline; a read error may be responsible. The V gene is TRBV11-2, the J gene TRBJ1-5, with D tentatively TRBD1 (6 bases). The CDR3 spans 14 residues. Germline CDR1 is SGHAT and CDR2 is FQNNGV. CDR3 sequence reads: CASSLGGADQPQHF. For the CDR3, the DNA is TGTGCCAGCAGTTTAGGGGGGGCGGATCAGCCCCAGCATTTT.

This chain joins TRBV6-6 and TRBJ2-1, with a tentative D call TRBD2 (6 bases). This CDR3 has 15 amino acids. V was pared by 6 bases and J by 1 base, with 13 bases between. Germline V lookup: CDR1 MNHNY, CDR2 SVGAGI (reference sequence). CDR3: CASSLRGRSYNEQFF. For the CDR3, the DNA is TGTGCCAGCAGCCTTCGGGGGAGATCCTACAATGAGCAGTTCTTC.

The chain has TRBV18 and TRBJ1-2; 12 nucleotides agree with TRBD1. CDR1 is KGHSH and CDR2 is LQKENI in the germline V gene. After removal of 3 bases from V and 3 bases from J, the junction contained 2 bases not matched to a gene. The CDR3 has 15 amino acids. The CDR3 DNA is TGTGCCAGCTCACCCGGGACAGGGGGCTACTATGGCTACACCTTC. It specifies CASSPGTGGYYGYTF.

V gene TRBV5-1 combines with J gene TRBJ2-1, with no clear D. The CDR3 covers 15 residues. The V end lost 0 bases, the J end lost 2 bases, and 9 bases lay between the germline ends. Looked up from germline, CDR1 is SGHRS and CDR2 is YFSETQ. CDR3 region: CASSLATGTYNEQFF. CDR3 sequence (DNA): TGCGCCAGCAGCTTGGCCACTGGCACCTACAATGAGCAGTTCTTC. Variable domain in full (rest from reference TRBV5-1 and TRBJ2-1): KAGVTQTPRYLIKTRGQQVTLSCSPISGHRSVSWYQQTPGQGLQFLFEYFSETQRNKGNFPGRFSGRQFSNSRSEMNVSTLELGDSALYLCASSLATGTYNEQFFGPGTRLTVL.

This clone was counted a few times. The chain joins TRBV14 to TRBJ1-1; D perhaps matches TRBD1 (6 bases). The CDR3 is 16 amino acids. Germline values: CDR1 SGHDN, CDR2 FVKESK. V was cut by 4 bases and J by 1 base, with 16 bases left in between. The CDR3 loop is CASSPIGRGKNTEAFF. CDR3 nucleotide sequence: TGTGCCAGCAGCCCTATCGGCAGGGGTAAGAACACTGAAGCTTTCTTT.

Comments on this clone: At one end the junction does not follow the germline gene, possibly because of a read error. This rearrangement joins TRBV20-1 to TRBJ2-1, with a tentative D call TRBD2 (5 bases). CDR3 length: 11 amino acids. Germline CDR1 reads DFQATT; CDR2 reads SNEGSKA (reference sequence). CDR3 sequence reads: CSASPGLERLF. The CDR3 nucleotides read TGCAGTGCTAGCCCTGGACTGGAGAGGCTCTTC.

This clone has only a few counts. V is TRBV11-2 and J is TRBJ1-1, with no clear D. The CDR3 covers 13 residues. V gave up 3 bases and J gave up 1 base, with 6 bases separating them. Germline V gene lookup returns CDR1 SGHAT and CDR2 FQNNGV. The DNA for the CDR3 is TGTGCCAGCAGCTTTACAGCGAACACTGAAGCTTTCTTT. Amino acids: CASSFTANTEAFF.

Here the CDR3 reads CAWSPGGDYGYTF. In nucleotides, the CDR3 is TGTGCCTGGAGTCCAGGGGGAGACTATGGCTACACCTTC. V usage is TRBV30 and J usage is TRBJ1-2; 7 bases line up with TRBD1. V trimming: 2 bases; J trimming: 3 bases; junction bases outside the gene matches: 3. The CDR3 runs 13 residues. Germline loops: CDR1 GTSNPN, CDR2 SVGIG (reference sequence).

The chain links TRBV19 to TRBJ1-3; D not resolved. The ends were cut back, 7 bases at V and 0 bases at J, with 10 bases in the middle. Per the germline V gene, CDR1 is LNHDA and CDR2 is SQIVND (reference sequence). This CDR3 comprises 14 residues. CDR3 nucleotide sequence: TGTGCCAGTAACCAGGCCCTCTCTGGAAACACCATATATTTT. Translated, it gives CASNQALSGNTIYF.

The V call is TRBV19, the J call TRBJ1-4; D not resolved. Trimming took 6 bases from V and 7 from J, leaving 9 bases between them. This CDR3 is 12 amino acids long. The germline V gene encodes CDR1 LNHDA and CDR2 SQIVND (reference sequence). The CDR3 DNA reads TGTGCCAGTAGAGATGTGGGTGAAAAACTGTTTTTT. The encoded protein is CASRDVGEKLFF.

The chain recombines TRBV5-4 with TRBJ2-1, with 8 bases that match TRBD1. This CDR3 contains 15 residues. J was trimmed by 2 bases and V by 2 bases; bases with no gene match: 3. Germline lookup yields CDR1 SGHNT and CDR2 YYREEE (reference sequence). CDR3: CASSFRTGTYNEQFF. The DNA of the CDR3 is TGTGCCAGCAGCTTCAGGACAGGGACCTACAATGAGCAGTTCTTC.

The V gene is TRBV7-9, the J gene TRBJ1-1; D gene ambiguous. Trimming removed 7 bases from V and 8 bases from J, with 17 bases in between. CDR1 and CDR2 (germline): SEHNR, FQNEAQ (reference sequence). There are 13 residues in the CDR3. CDR3 DNA sequence: TGTGCCAGCACTTATACGGGAGGAGAAGAAGCTTTCTTT. This gives the protein CASTYTGGEEAFF.

This clone was observed a single time. This chain joins TRBV11-2 and TRBJ2-4; 8 bases line up with TRBD2. From germline, CDR1 is SGHAT and CDR2 FQNNGV. The CDR3 is 17 amino acids. With 6 bases clipped from V and 0 bases from J, the junction kept 10 bases outside the gene matches. The CDR3 protein is CASSTPGGYLAKNIQYF. The CDR3 DNA sequence: TGTGCCAGCAGTACCCCGGGAGGGTACCTAGCCAAAAACATTCAGTACTTC.

The V and J genes are TRBV11-2 and TRBJ1-2; D is perhaps TRBD1 (6 bases). The CDR3 extends over 11 amino acids. CDR1 is SGHAT, CDR2 FQNNGV, per germline. V lost 4 bases to trimming and J lost 6 bases, with 6 bases between them. The CDR3: CASSSGDGYTF. The CDR3 nucleotides are TGTGCCAGCAGCTCAGGGGATGGCTACACCTTC. Looking up the rest from reference TRBV11-2 and TRBJ1-2 gives the full variable domain: EAGVAQSPRYKIIEKRQSVAFWCNPISGHATLYWYQQILGQGPKLLIQFQNNGVVDDSQLPKDRFSAERLKGVDSTLKIQPAKLEDSAVYLCASSSGDGYTFGSGTRLTVV.